The 3 T cell receptor beta chains listed next were all sequenced from one sample in a study of shared clonotypes between healthy human individuals. TCRdb's copy holds only in-frame clones and misses some; the assay was immunoSEQ multiplex PCR. The table records fewer than 2.5 million clones, 93% of them present only once. The sequencing sample was made of naive CD4+ T cells from PBMCs. Subset specified: CD45RA+ positively selected. The receptors were sampled from a man between 18 and 29 years old in good health. Some clones in this sample may be carry-over from other donors' samples.

This sequence joins TRBV2 and TRBJ1-6, with D possibly matching TRBD1 (6 bases). The CDR3 is 14 residues long. Germline assignment: CDR1 SNHLY and CDR2 FYNNEI. V shed 4 bases and J shed 5 bases, with 9 bases lying between them. The CDR3 here is CASSAQGHNSPLHF. As DNA, the CDR3 is TGTGCCAGCAGTGCACAGGGCCATAATTCACCCCTCCACTTT.

The chain has TRBV5-6 and TRBJ2-7; 8 bases match TRBD2. The CDR3 spans 16 residues. Germline CDR1 reads SGHDT; CDR2 reads YYEEEE. V lost 6 bases, J lost 6 bases, and 17 bases stayed unmatched. The CDR3 loop is CASNSLAAHSTSEQYF. The CDR3 DNA reads as TGTGCCAGCAACTCACTAGCGGCTCACTCCACCTCCGAGCAGTACTTC.

The genes are TRBV9 and TRBJ1-4, with D perhaps TRBD1 (5 bases). The CDR3 length is 15 residues. The germline V gene encodes CDR1 SGDLS and CDR2 YYNGEE. With 1 base removed from V and 4 bases from J, the gap between germline ends came to 11 bases. The CDR3 DNA reads TGTGCCAGCAGCGTATCTGCAGGGAATAATGAAAAACTGTTTTTT. This gives the protein CASSVSAGNNEKLFF.